The 15 T cell receptor beta chains given below trace back to one sample, sequenced in a study of T cell responses to AZD1222 COVID-19 vaccine (dated by TCRdb to about 2021). The time point label on this specimen signifies: about 28 days (+/-7) after the second vaccine dose. Libraries were built with the immunoSEQ multiplex PCR assay. TCRdb re-hosts the immuneACCESS table, in-frame sequences only. Its copies lack some clones; in the studies checked, an unresolved V gene accounts for under half of them, and the cause for the rest is not known. This sample comprises 86,000 or so clones, about 82% of them detected only once. The ten largest clones represent 5.6% of the sample. Sequencing was performed on peripheral blood, taken 28 days after the second AZD1222 dose. The receptors shown here come from an adult who received the AZD1222 COVID-19 vaccine.

J is TRBJ1-1 and V is TRBV10-3; tentative D call: TRBD1 (5 bases). Trimming stripped 0 bases from V and 8 bases from J, with 13 bases between. The CDR3 loop spans 14 amino acids. Germline V lookup: CDR1 ENHRY, CDR2 SYGVKD. The CDR3: CAISESDGGLEAFF. In DNA, the CDR3 is TGTGCCATCAGTGAGTCCGACGGGGGACTGGAAGCTTTCTTT.

This sequence joins TRBV5-4 and TRBJ2-1, with a possible D match to TRBD2 (6 bases). Germline CDR1 reads SGHNT; CDR2 reads YYREEE (reference sequence). V gave up 2 bases and J gave up 9 bases, with 15 bases separating them. The CDR3 covers 14 residues. This CDR3 reads CASSFGGRSGEQFF. CDR3 nucleotides: TGTGCCAGCAGCTTCGGGGGTAGGTCGGGTGAGCAGTTCTTC.

The CDR3 protein is CASSRDRAVRPQHF. The CDR3 coding sequence is TGTGCCAGCAGTCGGGACAGGGCCGTTCGGCCCCAGCATTTT. The rearrangement uses TRBV6-2 or TRBV6-3 and TRBJ1-5; 9 nucleotides line up with TRBD1. Looked up from germline, CDR1 is MNHEY and CDR2 is SVGEGT. The length of the CDR3 is 14 residues. V was clipped by 5 bases and J by 9 bases; unmatched bases: 8.

The rearrangement uses TRBV29-1 and TRBJ1-5, with 8 bases matching TRBD1. This CDR3 contains 14 residues. The V and J ends lost 6 bases and 2 bases, in that order; junction bases with no gene match: 6. Germline CDR1 and CDR2: SQVTM and ANQGSEA. CDR3 sequence reads: CSVTDRGRNQPQHF. DNA for the CDR3: TGCAGCGTAACAGACAGGGGACGCAATCAGCCCCAGCATTTT. The full variable domain, rest sourced from reference TRBV29-1 and TRBJ1-5, is SAVISQKPSRDICQRGTSLTIQCQVDSQVTMMFWYRQQPGQSLTLIATANQGSEATYESGFVIDKFPISRPNLTFSTLTVSNMSPEDSSIYLCSVTDRGRNQPQHFGDGTRLSIL.

The V gene is TRBV10-1, the J gene TRBJ1-2; D unresolved. The V and J ends lost 0 bases and 6 bases respectively, with 11 bases between them. This CDR3 region has 14 residues. Looked up from germline, CDR1 is WNHNN and CDR2 is SYGVQD (reference sequence). The DNA for the CDR3 is TGCGCCAGCAGTGAGTCGCGGCAACTACATGGCTACACCTTC. It translates to CASSESRQLHGYTF.

This clone showed up just a few times. The rearrangement uses TRBV4-1 and TRBJ1-1; a possible D gene is TRBD1 (5 bases). This CDR3 contains 13 residues. Between the trimmed V and J ends, which lost 4 bases and 8 bases, there was a span of 14 bases. CDR1 and CDR2 (germline): MGHRA, YSYEKL. The CDR3: CASSLGGAAEAFF. The CDR3 nucleotides are TGCGCCAGCAGCCTAGGAGGGGCGGCGGAAGCTTTCTTT.

This chain joins TRBV3-1 (or the pseudogene TRBV3-2) and TRBJ2-1; 9 nucleotides align to TRBD1. Germline CDR1 and CDR2: LGHDT and YNNKEL (reference sequence). The CDR3 is 14 residues long. The trim removed 4 bases at V and 5 bases at J, leaving 3 bases unmatched. DNA of the CDR3: TGTGCCAGCAGCCGCCGGGACAGGGACAATGAGCAGTTCTTC. Amino acid sequence: CASSRRDRDNEQFF.

The rearrangement links TRBV10-2 to TRBJ2-5; the D is unclear. V was cut by 3 bases and J by 4 bases, with 18 bases left in between. The CDR3 consists of 16 residues. Germline V gene lookup returns CDR1 WSHSY and CDR2 SAAADI. The CDR3 nucleotides read TGCGCCAGCAGTGATGAGGATCGGACGGGCCTAGAGACCCAGTACTTC. Amino acids: CASSDEDRTGLETQYF.

The chain combines TRBV5-1 with TRBJ2-5; D gene uncertain. Germline CDR1 SGHRS, CDR2 YFSETQ. This CDR3 contains 13 residues. V dropped 0 bases and J dropped 3 bases, with 6 bases sitting between them. The CDR3 nucleotides read TGCGCCAGCAGCTTGGCGTCTGAAGAGACCCAGTACTTC. Its protein is CASSLASEETQYF.

The rearrangement links TRBV19 to TRBJ1-5; 7 bases map to TRBD1. The CDR3 consists of 15 residues. V shed 6 bases, J shed 0 bases, and the junction held 5 bases outside the gene matches. CDR1 and CDR2 from the germline V gene are LNHDA and SQIVND (reference sequence). The CDR3 here is CASRGQVYSNQPQHF. CDR3 bases: TGTGCCAGTAGAGGACAGGTGTATAGCAATCAGCCCCAGCATTTT.

The chain joins TRBV28 to TRBJ1-4, with D tentatively TRBD1 (6 bases). The CDR3 consists of 13 residues. Germline assignment: CDR1 MDHEN and CDR2 SYDVKM. Trimming shortened V by 2 bases and J by 7 bases, and 8 bases separated the two germline ends. The CDR3 here is CASSLRGAEKLFF. In DNA, the CDR3 is TGTGCCAGCAGTTTAAGGGGGGCTGAAAAACTGTTTTTT.

V usage is TRBV7-3 and J usage is TRBJ2-3, with D unclear. Per the germline V gene, CDR1 is SGHTA and CDR2 is FQGTGA. V lost 4 bases and J 3 bases, leaving 23 bases between the germline ends. This CDR3 comprises 18 residues. The CDR3 reads CASSSRLSGAEQTDTQYF. The CDR3 region has the DNA TGTGCCAGCAGCTCCCGCCTTTCTGGAGCCGAGCAGACAGATACGCAGTATTTT. The complete variable domain, with remaining parts taken from reference TRBV7-3 and TRBJ2-3, reads GAGVSQTPSNKVTEKGKYVELRCDPISGHTALYWYRQSLGQGPEFLIYFQGTGAADDSGLPNDRFFAVRPEGSVSTLKIQRTERGDSAVYLCASSSRLSGAEQTDTQYFGPGTRLTVL.

The rearrangement links TRBV7-8 to TRBJ1-1, with a tentative D call TRBD1 (6 bases). This CDR3 has 13 amino acids. Germline V gene data show CDR1 as SGHVS and CDR2 as FQNEAQ. The V gene lost 3 bases and the J gene lost 7 bases, with 12 bases spanning the gap. CDR3 sequence (DNA): TGTGCCAGCAGCTTGGTCAGGGGAGATGAAGCTTTCTTT. Amino acids: CASSLVRGDEAFF.

The chain is built from TRBV6-5 and TRBJ2-5, with TRBD2 matching over 8 bases. After removal of 7 bases from V and 5 bases from J, the junction contained 9 bases not matched to a gene. The CDR3 is made up of 14 amino acids. Germline lookup yields CDR1 MNHEY and CDR2 SVGAGI. This CDR3 reads CASNWAGGKETQYF. The CDR3 nucleotides are TGTGCCAGCAATTGGGCGGGGGGTAAGGAGACCCAGTACTTC.

The V and J genes are TRBV19 and TRBJ1-5; TRBD1 agrees at 8 bases. Germline values: CDR1 LNHDA, CDR2 SQIVND (reference sequence). CDR3 length equals 18 residues. Unmatched junction bases numbered 10, after V lost 1 base and J lost 2 bases. The chain's CDR3 is CASSIGDRGRGGNQPQHF. In DNA, the CDR3 is TGTGCCAGTAGTATAGGAGACAGGGGCCGTGGGGGCAATCAGCCCCAGCATTTT.